The next 14 T cell receptor beta chains were all read from a single sample in a study of blood T cells in healthy people across ages. Primers used in a second PCR of about 6 to 11 cycles were a sample-barcoded 5' primer and a J-beta primer mix. In TCRdb, the 5' RACE reads were re-called with MiXCR into one record per CDR3 protein. The sample includes some 670,000 distinct CDR3 sequences, approximately 52% of them seen just once. Sequencing was done on a sample of blood. The receptors were sampled from an elderly woman in good health.

CDR3 region: CSARDQGATPEAFF. The CDR3 DNA is TGCAGTGCTAGAGATCAGGGGGCGACACCTGAAGCTTTCTTT. The V call is TRBV20-1, the J call TRBJ1-1, with 8 nucleotides matching TRBD1. The germline gives CDR1 DFQATT, CDR2 SNEGSKA (reference sequence). The CDR3 has 14 amino acids. V lost 0 bases and J lost 6; bases outside the gene matches: 6.

V usage is TRBV6-5 and J usage is TRBJ1-1, with D uncertain. The CDR3 spans 14 residues. Germline CDR1 is MNHEY and CDR2 is SVGAGI. V dropped 0 bases and J dropped 1 base, with 6 bases sitting between them. The CDR3 DNA follows: TGTGCCAGCAGTTACTCAGGTTGGAACACTGAAGCTTTCTTT. Translating gives CASSYSGWNTEAFF.

The V gene is TRBV12-3 or TRBV12-4, the J gene TRBJ2-3; 7 bases fit TRBD2. Trimming cost V 3 bases and J 5 bases; bases outside gene matches: 2. The CDR3 has 13 amino acids. CDR3 protein: CASSFGGVDTQYF. In DNA, the CDR3 is TGTGCCAGCAGTTTTGGGGGGGTAGATACGCAGTATTTT.

Ten or more counts support this clonotype. The chain employs TRBV5-1 and TRBJ1-1; tentative D call: TRBD1 (5 bases). Germline V lookup: CDR1 SGHRS, CDR2 YFSETQ. This CDR3 comprises 12 residues. The V and J ends lost 4 bases and 5 bases respectively, with 9 bases between them. CDR3 sequence (DNA): TGCGCCAGCAGCGTTCAGGGTACTGAAGCTTTCTTT. Protein product: CASSVQGTEAFF.

This clonotype appeared many times. The chain combines TRBV12-3 or TRBV12-4 with TRBJ1-6; 10 bases map to TRBD1. The CDR3 has 14 residues. The junction had 5 bases not matched to a gene; V was cut back by 7 bases and J by 8 bases. The CDR3 here is CASTRQGAYSPLHF. In nucleotides, the CDR3 is TGTGCCAGCACCCGACAGGGGGCCTATTCACCCCTCCACTTT.

On this clonotype: This may be a read error, as it is one base from a much larger clone. The chain couples TRBV12-3 or TRBV12-4 to TRBJ2-1; D possibly corresponds to TRBD1 (6 bases). Trimming left V 8 bases short and J 2 bases short, with 16 bases between. The CDR3 is 15 residues long. The CDR3 coding sequence is TGTGCCAGCGGCCCGGGACACATAACCTACAATGAGCAGTTCTTC. Its translation is CASGPGHITYNEQFF.

This clonotype was counted many times. The chain is built from TRBV14 and TRBJ2-1; D tentatively reads TRBD1 or TRBD2 (5 bases each). V lost 4 bases to trimming and J lost 13 bases, with 23 bases between them. The CDR3 has 15 residues. Germline V gene sequence: CDR1 SGHDN, CDR2 FVKESK. The chain's CDR3 is CASSRERGLDFDQFF. The CDR3 nucleotides are TGTGCCAGCAGCCGAGAGAGGGGATTAGATTTCGATCAGTTCTTC.

A note on this clonotype: Just one base apart from a much larger clone, this may be a read error. The chain combines TRBV5-5 with TRBJ2-3; D gene ambiguous. This CDR3 has 15 amino acids. The germline V gene has CDR1 SGHKS and CDR2 YYEKEE (reference sequence). The ends were cut back, 4 bases at V and 3 bases at J, with 15 bases in the middle. The CDR3 DNA reads as TGTGCCAGCAGCATCACAAAGGGTGCGACAGATACGCAGTATTTT. Its protein is CASSITKGATDTQYF.

In its sample, this clonotype was seen many times. This sequence joins TRBV7-6 and TRBJ2-1; D uncertain. The V and J ends lost 4 bases and 13 bases respectively, with 11 bases between them. Germline CDR1 SGHVS, CDR2 FNYEAQ. This CDR3 region has 11 residues. CDR3 residues: CASSSTHVQFF. For the CDR3, the DNA is TGTGCCAGCAGCTCCACCCACGTACAGTTCTTC.

This clonotype has a handful of counts. The rearrangement uses TRBV18 and TRBJ2-7; D unclear. Between the trimmed V and J ends, which lost 3 bases and 7 bases, there was a span of 16 bases. Germline V gene data show CDR1 as KGHSH and CDR2 as LQKENI. CDR3 length equals 14 residues. CDR3 in amino acids: CASSPSARGDEQYF. CDR3 nucleotides: TGTGCCAGCTCACCCTCAGCCCGAGGCGATGAGCAGTACTTC.

J is TRBJ2-1 and V is TRBV12-3 or TRBV12-4, with 10 bases matching TRBD2. V trimming: 5 bases; J trimming: 4 bases; junction bases outside the gene matches: 5. CDR3 size: 15 residues. The CDR3 is CASSAELAGYNEQFF. The CDR3 nucleotides are TGTGCCAGCAGTGCCGAACTAGCGGGGTACAATGAGCAGTTCTTC.

The chain carries TRBV7-3 and TRBJ1-1, with D possibly being TRBD1 (6 bases). The germline V gene has CDR1 SGHTA and CDR2 FQGTGA. The V end was cut by 5 bases, the J end by 3 bases, with 16 bases between. The CDR3 loop spans 15 amino acids. DNA for the CDR3: TGTGCCAGCAGCCTCTCGACAGGAGGGCACACTGAAGCTTTCTTT. It codes for CASSLSTGGHTEAFF.

The chain links TRBV6-5 to TRBJ1-1, with D uncertain. The CDR3 length is 14 residues. Trimming removed 6 bases from V and 4 bases from J, with 15 bases in between. The germline gives CDR1 MNHEY, CDR2 SVGAGI. CDR3 region: CASSSGSIVTEAFF. The CDR3 nucleotides read TGTGCCAGCAGCTCCGGGAGTATCGTCACTGAAGCTTTCTTT.

This clonotype has at least ten counts. The V gene is TRBV10-2, the J gene TRBJ2-6; D unclear. Trimming shortened V by 3 bases and J by 2 bases, and 8 bases separated the two germline ends. This CDR3 comprises 15 residues. Germline lookup yields CDR1 WSHSY and CDR2 SAAADI. The DNA of the CDR3 is TGCGCCAGCAGTGAAGTTTGGCCTGGGGCCAACGTCCTGACTTTC. Its protein is CASSEVWPGANVLTF.